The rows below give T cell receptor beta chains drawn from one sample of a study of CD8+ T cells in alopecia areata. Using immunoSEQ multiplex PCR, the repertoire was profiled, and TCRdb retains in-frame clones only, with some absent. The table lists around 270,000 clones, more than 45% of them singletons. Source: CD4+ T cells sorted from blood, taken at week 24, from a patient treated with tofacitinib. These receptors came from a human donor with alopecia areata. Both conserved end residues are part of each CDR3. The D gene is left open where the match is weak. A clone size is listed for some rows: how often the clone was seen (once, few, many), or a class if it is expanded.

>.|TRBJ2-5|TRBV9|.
TGTGCCAGCAGCGTTGATTGGCGGGCAGGGCTGGGCGAGACCCAGTACTTC
CASSVDWRAGLGETQYF
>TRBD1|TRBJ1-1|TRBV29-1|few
TGCAGCGTTGAACTTCCCAGGGGGTTCACTGAAGCTTTCTTT
CSVELPRGFTEAFF
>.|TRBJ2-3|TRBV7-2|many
TGTGCCAGCAGCTTAGAGCCTAGCAGACATACGCAGTATTTT
CASSLEPSRHTQYF
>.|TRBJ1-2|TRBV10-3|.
TGTGCCATCAGTGAGGGTAATCAGAGGTGGGGCTACACCTTC
CAISEGNQRWGYTF
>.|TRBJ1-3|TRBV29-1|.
TGCAGCGGGCACTCTGGAAACACCATATATTTT
CSGHSGNTIYF
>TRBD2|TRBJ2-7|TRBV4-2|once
TGTGCCAGCAGCCAAGATATGCCTCCTAGCGGGATCTACGAGCAGTACTTC
CASSQDMPPSGIYEQYF
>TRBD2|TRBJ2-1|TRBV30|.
TGTGCCTGGAGGAGCCAGACTAGCGGAATCTACAATGAGCAGTTCTTC
CAWRSQTSGIYNEQFF
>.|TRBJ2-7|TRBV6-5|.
TGTGCCAGCAGCCCTCACAAACAGGGATCTGGCGAGCAGTACTTC
CASSPHKQGSGEQYF
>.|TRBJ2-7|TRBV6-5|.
TGTGCCAGCAGTTACTCACAGGGCTTCGACTACGAGCAGTACTTC
CASSYSQGFDYEQYF
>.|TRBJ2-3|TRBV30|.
TGTGCCTGGAGCCTCATCCTCACAGATACGCAGTATTTT
CAWSLILTDTQYF
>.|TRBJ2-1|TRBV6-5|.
TGTGCCAGCAAGGGGAATGAGCAGTTCTTC
CASKGNEQFF
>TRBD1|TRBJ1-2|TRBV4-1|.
TGCGCCAGCAGCGACCCTCCGACAGGGCGCTATGGCTACACCTTC
CASSDPPTGRYGYTF
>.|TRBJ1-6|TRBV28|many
TGTGCCAGCAGTGAGGGGAGGGCCTTCAAGACGGGTAATTCACCCCTCCACTTT
CASSEGRAFKTGNSPLHF
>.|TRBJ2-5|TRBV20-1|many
TGCAGTGGACAGTTCCAAGAGACCCAGTACTTC
CSGQFQETQYF
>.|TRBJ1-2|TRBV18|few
TGTGCCAGCTCACCAAAGACAAGGAACGATAACTATGGCTACACCTTC
CASSPKTRNDNYGYTF
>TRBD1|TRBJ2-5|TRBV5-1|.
TGCGCCAGCAGCTTGGGCCCCACAGGGGTGGAGACCCAGTACTTC
CASSLGPTGVETQYF
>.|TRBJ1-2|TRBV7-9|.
TGTGCCAGCAGCTTAGCCGGGGGCGGTGGTGGCTACACCTTC
CASSLAGGGGGYTF
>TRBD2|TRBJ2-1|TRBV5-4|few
TGTGCCAGCAGCTTGGGCCGGGCTAGCGGGGGGGCCCGGGAGCAGTTCTTC
CASSLGRASGGAREQFF
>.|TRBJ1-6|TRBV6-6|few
TGTGCCAGCAGACGGGGGGACTATAATTCACCCCTCCACTTT
CASRRGDYNSPLHF
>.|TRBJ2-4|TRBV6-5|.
TGTGCCAGCAGTTACTCCAGGGTTACCCAAAACATTCAGTACTTC
CASSYSRVTQNIQYF
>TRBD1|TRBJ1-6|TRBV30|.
TGTGCCTGGAGTGTAATTCCAGGGGGTTCACCCCTCCACTTT
CAWSVIPGGSPLHF
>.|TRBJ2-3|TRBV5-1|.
TGCGCCAGCAGCTTGGAGGGCCGACAGAGCACAGATACGCAGTATTTT
CASSLEGRQSTDTQYF
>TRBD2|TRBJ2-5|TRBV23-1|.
TGCGCCAGCAGTCAATCGGGGGTAGCGGGGGACCAAGAGACCCAGTACTTC
CASSQSGVAGDQETQYF
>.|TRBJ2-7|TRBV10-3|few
TGTGCCATCAGTGAGGGATCGGGACAAAATTCCTACGAGCAGTACTTC
CAISEGSGQNSYEQYF
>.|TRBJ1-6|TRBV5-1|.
TGCGCCAGCAGCTCTGGTTTAGGAGCGAGTCGGGGTTCACCCCTCCACTTT
CASSSGLGASRGSPLHF
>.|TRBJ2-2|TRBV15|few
TGTGCCACCAGCAGGGGACGGAACACCGGGGAGCTGTTTTTT
CATSRGRNTGELFF
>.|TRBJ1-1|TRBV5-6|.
TGTGCCAGCAGCAGGTGGGACACTGAAGCTTTCTTT
CASSRWDTEAFF
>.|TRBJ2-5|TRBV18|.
TGTGCCAGCTCACCAGGGAGCGACTATCAAGAGACCCAGTACTTC
CASSPGSDYQETQYF
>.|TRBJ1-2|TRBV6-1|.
TGTGCCAGCAGCCACCCGGGCCTAGCTAACTATGGCTACACCTTC
CASSHPGLANYGYTF
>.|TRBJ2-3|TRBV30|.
TGTGCCTGGAGGAAGCGGGCCGGCACAGATACGCAGTATTTT
CAWRKRAGTDTQYF
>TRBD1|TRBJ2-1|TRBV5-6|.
TGTGCCAGCATCCTGACAGGGTACAATGAGCAGTTCTTC
CASILTGYNEQFF
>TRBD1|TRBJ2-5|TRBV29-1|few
TGCAGCGTGGGACAGGGTCGGATCTTAGAGACCCAGTACTTC
CSVGQGRILETQYF
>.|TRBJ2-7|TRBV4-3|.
TGCGCCAGCGCACAGGAACGAGGAAGCGAGCAGTACTTC
CASAQERGSEQYF
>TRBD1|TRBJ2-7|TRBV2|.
TGTGCCAGCAGGGGGACAGGGAGTTACGAGCAGTACTTC
CASRGTGSYEQYF
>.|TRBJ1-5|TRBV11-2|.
TGTGCCAGCAGCTTAGGGGGGGGAGATCAGCCCCAGCATTTT
CASSLGGGDQPQHF
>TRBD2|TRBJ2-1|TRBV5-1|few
TGCGCCAGCAGCTTGTGGGCGGGGGGCGGTTCGAATGAGCAGTTCTTC
CASSLWAGGGSNEQFF
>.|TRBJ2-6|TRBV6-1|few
TGTGCCAGCAGTGTCGGGGGATCTGGGGCCAACGTCCTGACTTTC
CASSVGGSGANVLTF
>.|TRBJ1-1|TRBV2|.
TGTGCCAGCGGTGGGGAGTCCACTGAAGCTTTCTTT
CASGGESTEAFF
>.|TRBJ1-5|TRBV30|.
TGTGCCAGCAACGGGGGGGGCAATCAGCCCCAGCATTTT
CASNGGGNQPQHF
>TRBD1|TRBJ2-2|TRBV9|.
TGTGCCAGCAGCGGACAGGGGGATCCCGGGGAGCTGTTTTTT
CASSGQGDPGELFF
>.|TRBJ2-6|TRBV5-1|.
TGCGCCAGCAGCTTGAAAATCCTGGGGTCTGGGGCCAACGTCCTGGCTTTC
CASSLKILGSGANVLAF
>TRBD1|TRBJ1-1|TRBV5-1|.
TGCGCCAGCAGCCCACGACAGGGGGTTAACACTGAAGCTTTCTTT
CASSPRQGVNTEAFF
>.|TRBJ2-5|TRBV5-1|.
TGCGCCAGCAGTCCAGGGAGTCGACAAGAGACCCAGTACTTC
CASSPGSRQETQYF
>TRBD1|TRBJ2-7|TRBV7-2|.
TGTGCCAGCAGCTCTAGACAGGGGGCCAACGAGCAGTACTTC
CASSSRQGANEQYF
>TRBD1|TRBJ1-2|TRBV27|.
TGTGCCAGCAGTCGAGGGGGCAACTATGGCTACACCTTC
CASSRGGNYGYTF
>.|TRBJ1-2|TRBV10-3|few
TGTGCCATCAGTGCGGTGCTGGATGGCGGCTACACCTTC
CAISAVLDGGYTF
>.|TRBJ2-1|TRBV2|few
TGTGCCAGCATAAAGGACGCGAGCTCCTACAATGAGCAGTTCTTC
CASIKDASSYNEQFF
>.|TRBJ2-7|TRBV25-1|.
TGTGCCAGCAGTGACTCCGGGACCTCCTACGAGCAGTACTTC
CASSDSGTSYEQYF
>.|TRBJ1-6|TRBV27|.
TGTGCCAGCAGTTTTACAAATTCACCCCTCCACTTT
CASSFTNSPLHF
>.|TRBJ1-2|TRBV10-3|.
TGTGCCATCAGTGAGGCAGACTGGCTCGATCTGCTCACCTTC
CAISEADWLDLLTF
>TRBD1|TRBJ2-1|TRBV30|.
TGTGCCTGGACCTCCGGGACAGGGAGCTATGAGCAGTTCTTC
CAWTSGTGSYEQFF